Within the sample, the clone carrying this TCR beta chain is medium-sized. This CDR3 comprises 12 residues. The V gene lost 2 bases and the J gene lost 4 bases, with 6 bases spanning the gap. The germline V gene encodes CDR1 SGHTA and CDR2 FQGNSA. This sample stems from a study of quantifying T cell responses using KT2 cells. The overall study: TCR alpha and beta constant-region primers primed reverse transcription of RNA. The T4 ligation step was estimated to exceed 8.5% efficiency under optimum conditions.

Each cDNA got a UMI-containing oligo ligated at its 3' end. First-round PCR used roughly 4 cycles and beta primers RC1.1 and RC1.2 covering TRBC1 and TRBC2. TCRdb recomputed calls from the UMI-ligation and nested PCR reads with MiXCR, one row per CDR3 protein. The sample lists about 50,000 distinct CDR3 sequences; 9.5% to 13% were seen once. The chain recombines TRBV7-2 with TRBJ2-7; no definite D call. The sequencing input was PBMCs spiked with cells of the T cell clone KT2. This clonotype was sampled from a human donor. The CDR3 DNA sequence: TGTGCCAGCAGCTTATGGGGTTACGAGCAGTACTTC. This sequence encodes CASSLWGYEQYF.